This T cell receptor (beta chain) appears in the sequencing data of a study of beta chain features in type 1 diabetes. This clone has just a few counts. The V and J ends lost 3 bases and 0 bases respectively, with 10 bases between them. CDR3 size: 15 residues. The germline V gene encodes CDR1 LNHDA and CDR2 SQIVND (reference sequence). All of the isolated RNA was reverse transcribed, so expressed TCRB transcripts were sequenced. Sequencing was performed with immunoSEQ multiplex PCR; in TCRdb, only in-frame clones are kept and a portion is missing. The sample has a few hundred thousand clones; roughly 14% are singletons.

This rearrangement joins TRBV19 to TRBJ2-3, with a tentative D call TRBD1 (5 bases). The clonotype was recovered from a man aged 25-40 years in good health. Sequenced sample: naive CD4+ T cells from blood. The CDR3 sequence: CASSIVGASTDTQYF. The CDR3 nucleotides are TGTGCCAGTAGTATCGTAGGGGCAAGCACAGATACGCAGTATTTT.